The text below deals with one T cell receptor (beta chain). Its matching antigen is unknown. This sample was taken from a study of T cells after yellow fever vaccination. The V segment lost 0 bases and the J segment 6 bases; nucleotides outside the gene matches: 3. There are 15 residues in the CDR3. Germline CDR1 is SGDLS and CDR2 is YYNGEE. TCRdb reprocessed the 5' RACE reads via MiXCR and lists one record per CDR3 protein. Among some 400,000 distinct CDR3 sequences listed, 18% were seen once. Study observations and caveats: Overlap between CD4 and CD8 compartments was detected for a small share of clonotypes.

The chain combines TRBV9 with TRBJ1-1, with 12 nucleotides matching TRBD1. The sequence derives from a man between 18 and 35 years old who received the YFV17D yellow fever vaccine. This sample comprised PBMCs, obtained before the yellow fever booster vaccination. The DNA for the CDR3 is TGTGCCAGCAGCGTAGGGGGGGACAGGGGGCCTGAAGCTTTCTTT. Translation: CASSVGGDRGPEAFF.